One sample yielded the 16 T cell receptor beta chains listed below, sequenced in a study of cytomegalovirus exposure and HLA in healthy donors. Using immunoSEQ multiplex PCR, the repertoire was profiled, and TCRdb retains in-frame clones only, with some absent. Among some 130,000 clones listed, 85% to 90% were seen once. The sequenced sample was PBMCs. The receptors originated from a woman aged 18 to 35 in good health and CMV-seronegative.

V is TRBV7-3 and J is TRBJ1-1; D not certain. Trimming left V 4 bases short and J 7 bases short, with 13 bases between. This CDR3 region has 13 residues. The germline gives CDR1 SGHTA, CDR2 FQGTGA. CDR3 region: CASSSRPTDEAFF. CDR3 coding DNA: TGTGCCAGCAGCTCCAGACCGACTGATGAAGCTTTCTTT.

This clone was observed a few times. The chain couples TRBV4-2 to TRBJ1-2, with 9 bases fitting TRBD1. Germline trimming cut 5 bases from V and 2 bases from J; bases unmatched to any gene: 6. This CDR3 has 15 amino acids. Germline V lookup: CDR1 LGHNA, CDR2 YNFKEQ. The CDR3, as DNA: TGTGCCAGCAGCACGACCGGGACAGGGAACTATGGCTACACCTTC. It is translated as CASSTTGTGNYGYTF.

This clone came up once. The chain carries TRBV7-8 and TRBJ2-7; 11 nucleotides match TRBD2. V gave up 7 bases and J gave up 7 bases; unmatched junction bases: 9. Germline lookup yields CDR1 SGHVS and CDR2 FQNEAQ. The CDR3 is 14 amino acids. CDR3 residues: CASTHSGGAREQYF. The CDR3 bases are TGTGCCAGCACCCATAGCGGGGGGGCGCGGGAGCAGTACTTC. Using reference TRBV7-8 and TRBJ2-7 for the parts outside the CDR3, the full variable domain is GAGVSQSPRYKVAKRGQDVALRCDPISGHVSLFWYQQALGQGPEFLTYFQNEAQLDKSGLPSDRFFAERPEGSVSTLKIQRTQQEDSAVYLCASTHSGGAREQYFGPGTRLTVT.

This chain links TRBV9 with TRBJ1-2, with D possibly being TRBD1 (5 bases). CDR1 and CDR2 (germline): SGDLS, YYNGEE. V shed 0 bases and J shed 2 bases, with 8 bases lying between them. The CDR3 is made up of 14 amino acids. Here the CDR3 reads CASSVGQSNYGYTF. The CDR3, as DNA: TGTGCCAGCAGCGTAGGACAGTCCAACTATGGCTACACCTTC.

The chain has TRBV6-1 and TRBJ1-6; no clear D. CDR1 is MNHNS, CDR2 SASEGT, per germline. The CDR3 length is 14 residues. Trimming removed 2 bases from V and 10 bases from J, with 12 bases in between. CDR3 amino acids: CASSESGVSSPLHF. The DNA of the CDR3 is TGTGCCAGCAGTGAATCCGGGGTTTCATCACCCCTCCACTTT.

The chain has TRBV6-1 and TRBJ2-1, with TRBD2 matching over 14 bases. The CDR3 runs 15 residues. Trimming removed 6 bases from V and 11 bases from J; junction bases left unmatched: 9. Germline assignment: CDR1 MNHNS and CDR2 SASEGT. The CDR3 nucleotides are TGTGCCAGCAGCGGCGGACTAGCGGGGGGTCAACAGCAGTTCTTC. Its protein is CASSGGLAGGQQQFF.

The sample holds a few counts of this clone. The chain is built from TRBV6-4 and TRBJ2-3; D gene ambiguous. V dropped 3 bases and J dropped 0 bases, with 4 bases sitting between them. The CDR3 has 13 residues. The germline gives CDR1 MRHNA, CDR2 SNTAGT. CDR3 nucleotides: TGTGCCAGCAGTGAGAGTAGCACAGATACGCAGTATTTT. The encoded protein is CASSESSTDTQYF.

This clone appeared a single time. This chain uses TRBV10-1 with TRBJ1-1; the match to TRBD1 covers 10 bases. CDR3 length: 16 amino acids. The ends lost 6 bases at V and 4 bases at J; junction bases unmatched: 11. CDR1 and CDR2 from the germline V gene are WNHNN and SYGVQD (reference sequence). Here the CDR3 reads CASRGRQGARRTEAFF. As DNA, the CDR3 is TGCGCCAGCAGGGGGAGACAGGGGGCGCGGCGCACTGAAGCTTTCTTT.

The V call is TRBV7-9, the J call TRBJ2-1; 10 nucleotides agree with TRBD1. Germline V gene lookup returns CDR1 SEHNR and CDR2 FQNEAQ (reference sequence). CDR3 size: 14 residues. V lost 11 bases and J lost 5; bases outside the gene matches: 9. CDR3 sequence reads: CAGRGTGVHNEQFF. The CDR3 nucleotides are TGTGCCGGACGGGGGACAGGGGTTCACAATGAGCAGTTCTTC.

The rearrangement links TRBV9 to TRBJ1-1, with 9 bases identical to TRBD1. After removal of 4 bases from V and 5 bases from J, the junction contained 6 bases not matched to a gene. The CDR3 sequence is 14 residues long. Germline CDR1 and CDR2: SGDLS and YYNGEE. The CDR3 protein is CASSPGTGWTEAFF. The CDR3 DNA sequence: TGTGCCAGCAGCCCCGGGACAGGGTGGACTGAAGCTTTCTTT.

V gene TRBV5-1 combines with J gene TRBJ2-7, with 8 bases matching TRBD1. J lost 2 bases, V lost 2 bases, and 6 bases had no gene match. Germline loops: CDR1 SGHRS, CDR2 YFSETQ. This CDR3 is 15 amino acids long. The DNA for the CDR3 is TGCGCCAGCAGCTTCACTACAGGGGGGACCTACGAGCAGTACTTC. Residues: CASSFTTGGTYEQYF.

The V call is TRBV7-8, the J call TRBJ2-5, with TRBD2 as a possible D gene (5 bases). CDR1 and CDR2 from the germline V gene are SGHVS and FQNEAQ. Trimming shortened V by 4 bases and J by 2 bases, and 8 bases separated the two germline ends. There are 13 residues in the CDR3. CDR3 sequence: CASSSRRQETQYF. CDR3 sequence (DNA): TGTGCCAGCAGCTCCCGGAGGCAAGAGACCCAGTACTTC.

The V gene is TRBV19, the J gene TRBJ1-2, with 10 positions matching TRBD1. The CDR3 extends over 14 amino acids. Trimming removed 8 bases from V and 7 bases from J; junction bases left unmatched: 10. CDR1 and CDR2 (germline): LNHDA, SQIVND (reference sequence). In DNA, the CDR3 is TGTGCCAGTGACACGACAGGGGGCGGATCTGGCTACACCTTC. This sequence encodes CASDTTGGGSGYTF.

This clone was detected a few times. V is TRBV6-5 and J is TRBJ2-7; TRBD2 matches at 7 bases. This CDR3 region has 15 residues. Germline V gene sequence: CDR1 MNHEY, CDR2 SVGAGI. J gave up 6 bases and V 6 bases, and 14 bases lay outside the gene matches. As DNA, the CDR3 is TGTGCCAGCAGGGGGAGGGGAGGAGGACTGGGCGAGCAGTACTTC. Translation: CASRGRGGGLGEQYF.

CDR3 nucleotides: TGTGCCAGTAGCGCCCTAGCGGGGGGCGCCGGCACAGATACGCAGTATTTT. This codes for CASSALAGGAGTDTQYF. V usage is TRBV19 and J usage is TRBJ2-3; 11 bases fit TRBD2. J was trimmed by 1 base and V by 6 bases; bases with no gene match: 9. CDR3 length: 17 residues. Looked up from germline, CDR1 is LNHDA and CDR2 is SQIVND (reference sequence).

The V call is TRBV28, the J call TRBJ1-2; TRBD1 agrees at 9 bases. The CDR3 loop spans 14 amino acids. Germline V lookup: CDR1 MDHEN, CDR2 SYDVKM. V lost 2 bases, J lost 4 bases, and 2 bases stayed unmatched. CDR3 protein: CASSLRDRAYGYTF. In nucleotides, the CDR3 is TGTGCCAGCAGTTTAAGGGACAGGGCCTATGGCTACACCTTC.